The rows below give T cell receptor beta chains drawn from one sample of a study of T cell responses to AZD1222 COVID-19 vaccine. Assay: immunoSEQ multiplex PCR; the TCRdb copy retains only in-frame clones and omits some. The data contain approximately 170,000 clones, roughly 90% of them seen just once; the ten biggest clones take up about 1.6%. This sample comprised peripheral blood, obtained on day 0 of AZD1222 vaccination. The origin of the receptors is an adult in good health. CDR3s include the opening cysteine and the closing phenylalanine or tryptophan. Fields, in order: V gene, D gene, clone size, J gene, CDR3 protein, CDR3 DNA. D genes are given only for firm matches. Only part of the rows carry a size: once, few, many, or a class if the clone is expanded.

>TRBV5-1|-|-|TRBJ1-1
CASSLVTGTEAFF
TGCGCCAGCAGCTTGGTAACCGGCACTGAAGCTTTCTTT
>TRBV29-1|-|-|TRBJ1-2
CSVPGGLYYGYTF
TGCAGCGTCCCGGGGGGACTTTACTATGGCTACACCTTC
>TRBV27|-|-|TRBJ1-6
CASSLTGPNSPLHF
TGTGCCAGCAGTCTGACAGGCCCAAATTCACCCCTCCACTTT
>TRBV29-1|-|-|TRBJ2-1
CSVTSGTFRNEQFF
TGCAGCGTCACATCCGGGACTTTCCGCAATGAGCAGTTCTTC
>TRBV3-1/TRBV3-2|-|once|TRBJ1-1
CASSQVLGIEAFF
TGTGCCAGCAGCCAAGTTTTGGGGATTGAAGCTTTCTTT
>TRBV27|TRBD1|-|TRBJ2-7
CASSYGQGENEQYF
TGTGCCAGCAGTTACGGCCAGGGGGAGAACGAGCAGTACTTC
>TRBV27|-|-|TRBJ1-1
CASSSWTGYEAFF
TGTGCCAGCAGTTCATGGACTGGGTATGAAGCTTTCTTT
>TRBV6-6|-|-|TRBJ1-3
CASSYVGTGNTIYF
TGTGCCAGCAGTTACGTGGGAACTGGAAACACCATATATTTT
>TRBV9|TRBD1|-|TRBJ1-1
CASSLGQVNTEAFF
TGTGCCAGCAGCTTGGGACAGGTGAACACTGAAGCTTTCTTT
>TRBV5-8|-|-|TRBJ2-7
CASSLEGTGQYF
TGTGCCAGCAGCTTGGAGGGAACCGGGCAGTACTTC